One sample yielded the 2 T cell receptor beta chains listed below, sequenced in a study of T cells in Graves' hyperthyroidism and ophthalmopathy. The TCR beta CDR3 regions underwent amplification using RNA transcripts as the source. The HTBI primer set was used in a first-round RT-PCR of the TCR CDR3. TCRdb passed the multiplex PCR reads through MiXCR, listing each CDR3 protein once. The table shows approximately 370,000 distinct CDR3 sequences, with about 18% occurring only once. The sequenced sample consisted of blood. The receptors were gathered from a woman in her thirties with Graves' hyperthyroidism that later progressed to Graves' ophthalmopathy.

There are many counts of this clonotype. The chain is built from TRBV2 and TRBJ1-6; maybe TRBD1 (5 bases). The CDR3 consists of 15 residues. Germline V gene lookup returns CDR1 SNHLY and CDR2 FYNNEI. The V and J ends lost 5 bases and 7 bases respectively, with 15 bases between them. The CDR3 DNA sequence: TGTGCCAGCAGTACCCGGGACCTCCGGAATTCACCCCTCCACTTT. Its protein product is CASSTRDLRNSPLHF. The whole variable domain, remainder taken from reference TRBV2 and TRBJ1-6, is EPEVTQTPSHQVTQMGQEVILRCVPISNHLYFYWYRQILGQKVEFLVSFYNNEISEKSEIFDDQFSVERPDGSNFTLKIRSTKLEDSAMYFCASSTRDLRNSPLHFGNGTRLTVT.

This clonotype has a count of ten or more. The chain carries TRBV27 and TRBJ1-5; the D is unclear. This CDR3 has 15 amino acids. V lost 6 bases, J lost 3 bases, and 15 bases lay in between. Germline CDR1 reads MNHEY; CDR2 reads SMNVEV (reference sequence). CDR3 DNA sequence: TGTGCCAGCAGCCCACGTGGGGATGACAATCAGCCCCAGCATTTT. Protein product: CASSPRGDDNQPQHF.